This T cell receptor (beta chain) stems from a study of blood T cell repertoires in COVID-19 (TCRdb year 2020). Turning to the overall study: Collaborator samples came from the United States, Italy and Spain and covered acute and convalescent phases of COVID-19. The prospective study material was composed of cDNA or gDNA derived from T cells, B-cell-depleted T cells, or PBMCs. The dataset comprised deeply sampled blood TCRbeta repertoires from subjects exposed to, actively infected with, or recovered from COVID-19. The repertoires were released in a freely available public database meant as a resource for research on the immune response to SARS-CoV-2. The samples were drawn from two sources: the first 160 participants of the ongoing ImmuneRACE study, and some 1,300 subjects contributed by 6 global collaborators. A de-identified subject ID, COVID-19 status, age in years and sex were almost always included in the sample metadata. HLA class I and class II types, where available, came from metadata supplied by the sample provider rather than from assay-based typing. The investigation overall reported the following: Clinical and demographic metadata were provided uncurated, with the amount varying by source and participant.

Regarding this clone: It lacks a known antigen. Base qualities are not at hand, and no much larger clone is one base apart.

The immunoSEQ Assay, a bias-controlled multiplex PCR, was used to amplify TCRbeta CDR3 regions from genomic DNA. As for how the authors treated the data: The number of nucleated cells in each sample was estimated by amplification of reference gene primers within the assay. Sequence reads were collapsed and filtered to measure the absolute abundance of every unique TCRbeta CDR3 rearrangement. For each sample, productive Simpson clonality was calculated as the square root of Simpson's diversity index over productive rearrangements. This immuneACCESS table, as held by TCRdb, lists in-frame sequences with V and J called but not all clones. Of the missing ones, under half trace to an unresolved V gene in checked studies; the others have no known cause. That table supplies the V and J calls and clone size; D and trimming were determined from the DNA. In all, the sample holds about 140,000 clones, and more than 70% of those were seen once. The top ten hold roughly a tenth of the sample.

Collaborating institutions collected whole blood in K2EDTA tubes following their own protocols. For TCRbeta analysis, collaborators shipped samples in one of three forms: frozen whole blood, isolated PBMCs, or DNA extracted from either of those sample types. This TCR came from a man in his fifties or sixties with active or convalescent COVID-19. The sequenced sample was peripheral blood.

In nucleotide form, the sequence is TGTGCCAGCAGCCAAGACAGGGTTGTTCGTTCTGGGGCCAACGTCCTGACTTTC. Translated, it gives CASSQDRVVRSGANVLTF. Recombination joined TRBV4-2 with TRBJ2-6; possibly the D gene is TRBD1, per 5 matching bases. The CDR3 holds 18 amino acids from the cysteine to the phenylalanine. Kept here is only the CDR3 DNA, which spans 54 bases and is read in frame from base 1. CDR1 and CDR2 are drawn from the germline V gene: LGHNA, YNFKEQ. Trimming removed 0 bases from V and 1 base from J, leaving 13 bases between the germline ends.